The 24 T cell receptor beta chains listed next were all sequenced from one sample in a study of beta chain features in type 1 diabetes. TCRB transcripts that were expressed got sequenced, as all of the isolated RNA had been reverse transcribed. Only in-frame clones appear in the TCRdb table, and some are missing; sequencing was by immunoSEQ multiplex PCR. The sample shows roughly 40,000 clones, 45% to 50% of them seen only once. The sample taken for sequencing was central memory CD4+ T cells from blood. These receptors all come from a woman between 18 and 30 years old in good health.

The CDR3 DNA follows: TGTGCCAGCAGCTTGGGAGACAGGGGGCAGGCAGATACGCAGTATTTT. It is translated as CASSLGDRGQADTQYF. The genes are TRBV5-6 and TRBJ2-3; 10 bases agree with TRBD1. The CDR3 extends over 16 amino acids. Germline V gene lookup returns CDR1 SGHDT and CDR2 YYEEEE. Germline trimming cut 0 bases from V and 4 bases from J; bases unmatched to any gene: 5.

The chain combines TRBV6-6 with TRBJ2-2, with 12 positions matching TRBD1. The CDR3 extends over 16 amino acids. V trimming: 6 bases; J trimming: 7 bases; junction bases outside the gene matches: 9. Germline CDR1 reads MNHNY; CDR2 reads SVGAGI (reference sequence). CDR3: CASSSGTGGWDGELFF. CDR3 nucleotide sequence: TGTGCCAGCAGCTCCGGGACAGGGGGCTGGGACGGGGAGCTGTTTTTT.

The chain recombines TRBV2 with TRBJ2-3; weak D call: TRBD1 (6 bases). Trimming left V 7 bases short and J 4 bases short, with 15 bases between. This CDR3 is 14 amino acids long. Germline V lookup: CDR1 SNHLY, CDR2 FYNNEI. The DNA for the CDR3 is TGTGCCAGCACAGTGGGGGCCGGGGCAGATACGCAGTATTTT. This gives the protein CASTVGAGADTQYF.

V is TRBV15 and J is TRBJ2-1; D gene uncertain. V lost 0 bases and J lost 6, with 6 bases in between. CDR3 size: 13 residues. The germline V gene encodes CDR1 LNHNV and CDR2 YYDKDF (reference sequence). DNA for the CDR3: TGTGCCACCAGCAGAGATCCTAGCAATGAGCAGTTCTTC. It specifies CATSRDPSNEQFF.

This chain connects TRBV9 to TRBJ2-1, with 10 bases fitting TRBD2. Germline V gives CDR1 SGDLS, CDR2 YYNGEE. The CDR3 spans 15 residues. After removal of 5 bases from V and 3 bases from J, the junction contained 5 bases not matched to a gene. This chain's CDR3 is CASRASSGGYNEQFF. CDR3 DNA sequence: TGTGCCAGCAGAGCCTCTAGCGGGGGCTACAATGAGCAGTTCTTC. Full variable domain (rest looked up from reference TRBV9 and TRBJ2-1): DSGVTQTPKHLITATGQRVTLRCSPRSGDLSVYWYQQSLDQGLQFLIQYYNGEERAKGNILERFSAQQFPDLHSELNLSSLELGDSALYFCASRASSGGYNEQFFGPGTRLTVL.

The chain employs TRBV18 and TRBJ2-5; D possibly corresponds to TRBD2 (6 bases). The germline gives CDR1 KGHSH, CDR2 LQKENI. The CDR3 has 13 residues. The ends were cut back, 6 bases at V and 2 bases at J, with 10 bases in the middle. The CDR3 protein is CASSRDLQETQYF. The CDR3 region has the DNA TGTGCCAGCTCGCGGGATTTACAAGAGACCCAGTACTTC.

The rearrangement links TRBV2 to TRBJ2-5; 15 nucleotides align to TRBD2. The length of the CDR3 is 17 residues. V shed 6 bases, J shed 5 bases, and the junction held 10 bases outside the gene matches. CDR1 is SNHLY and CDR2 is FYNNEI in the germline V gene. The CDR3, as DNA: TGTGCCAGCAGGGCGAGGACTAGCGGGAGGGCCCGGGAGACCCAGTACTTC. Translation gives CASRARTSGRARETQYF.

The CDR3 here is CASRTGTGSRNSPLHF. The CDR3 DNA reads as TGTGCCAGCAGGACCGGGACAGGGTCGAGAAATTCACCCCTCCACTTT. The chain joins TRBV7-9 to TRBJ1-6; 9 bases are shared with TRBD1. The CDR3 contains 16 residues. Germline CDR1 reads SEHNR; CDR2 reads FQNEAQ (reference sequence). The trim removed 6 bases at V and 7 bases at J, leaving 10 bases unmatched. Together with reference TRBV7-9 and TRBJ1-6, the CDR3 gives the full variable domain: DTGVSQNPRHKITKRGQNVTFRCDPISEHNRLYWYRQTLGQGPEFLTYFQNEAQLEKSRLLSDRFSAERPKGSFSTLEIQRTEQGDSAMYLCASRTGTGSRNSPLHFGNGTRLTVT.

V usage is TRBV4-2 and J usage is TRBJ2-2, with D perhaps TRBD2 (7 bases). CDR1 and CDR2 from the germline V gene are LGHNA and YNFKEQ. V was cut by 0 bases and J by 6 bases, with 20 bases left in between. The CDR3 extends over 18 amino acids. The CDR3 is CASSQDRSGGGAAGELFF. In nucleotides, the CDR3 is TGTGCCAGCAGCCAAGATAGATCAGGAGGGGGGGCCGCCGGGGAGCTGTTTTTT.

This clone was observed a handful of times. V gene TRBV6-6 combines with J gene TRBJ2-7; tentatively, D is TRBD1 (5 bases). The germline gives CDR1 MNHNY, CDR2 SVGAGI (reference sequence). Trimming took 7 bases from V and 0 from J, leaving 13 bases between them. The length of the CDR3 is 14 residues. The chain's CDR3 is CASTEAGYSYEQYF. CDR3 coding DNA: TGTGCCAGCACCGAGGCAGGGTACTCCTACGAGCAGTACTTC.

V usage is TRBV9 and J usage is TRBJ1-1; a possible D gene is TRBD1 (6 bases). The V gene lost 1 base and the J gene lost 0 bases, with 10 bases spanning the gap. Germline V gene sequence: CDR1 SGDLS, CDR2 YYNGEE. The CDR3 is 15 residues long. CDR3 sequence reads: CASSVKGGVNTEAFF. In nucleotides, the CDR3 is TGTGCCAGCAGCGTAAAGGGGGGGGTGAACACTGAAGCTTTCTTT.

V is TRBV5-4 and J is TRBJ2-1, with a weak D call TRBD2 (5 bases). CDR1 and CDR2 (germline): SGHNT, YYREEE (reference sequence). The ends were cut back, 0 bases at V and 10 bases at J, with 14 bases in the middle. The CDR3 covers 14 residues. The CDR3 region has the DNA TGTGCCAGCAGCTTGGAGCGAACGGAGGTGGAGCAGTTCTTC. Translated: CASSLERTEVEQFF.

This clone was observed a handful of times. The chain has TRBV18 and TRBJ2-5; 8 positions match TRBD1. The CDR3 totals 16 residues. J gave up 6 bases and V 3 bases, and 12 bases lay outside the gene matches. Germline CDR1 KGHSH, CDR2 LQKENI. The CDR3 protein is CASSPGADRATQTQYF. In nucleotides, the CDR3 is TGTGCCAGCTCACCCGGGGCGGACAGGGCTACACAGACCCAGTACTTC. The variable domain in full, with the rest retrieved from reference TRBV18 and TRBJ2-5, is NAGVMQNPRHLVRRRGQEARLRCSPMKGHSHVYWYRQLPEEGLKFMVYLQKENIIDESGMPKERFSAEFPKEGPSILRIQQVVRGDSAAYFCASSPGADRATQTQYFGPGTRLLVL.

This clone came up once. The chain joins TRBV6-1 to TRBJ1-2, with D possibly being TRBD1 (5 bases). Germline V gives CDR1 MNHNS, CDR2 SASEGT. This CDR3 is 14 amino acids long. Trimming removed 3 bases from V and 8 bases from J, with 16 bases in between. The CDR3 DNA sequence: TGTGCCAGCAGTGATTGGGCAGGGTCGGAGGGCTACACCTTC. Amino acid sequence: CASSDWAGSEGYTF.

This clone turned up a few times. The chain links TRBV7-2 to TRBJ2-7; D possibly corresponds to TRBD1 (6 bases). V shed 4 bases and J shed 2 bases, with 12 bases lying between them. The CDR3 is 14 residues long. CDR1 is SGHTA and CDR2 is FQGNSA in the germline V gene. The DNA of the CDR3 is TGTGCCAGCAGCTCGTACGGACAGACCTACGAGCAGTACTTC. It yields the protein CASSSYGQTYEQYF.

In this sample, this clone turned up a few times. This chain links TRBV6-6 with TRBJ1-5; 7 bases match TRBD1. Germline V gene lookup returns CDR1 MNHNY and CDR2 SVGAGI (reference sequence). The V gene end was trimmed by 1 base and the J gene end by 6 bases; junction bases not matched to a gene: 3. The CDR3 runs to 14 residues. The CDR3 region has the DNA TGTGCCAGCAGTTACTTAGGGGGCGGTCAGCCCCAGCATTTT. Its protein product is CASSYLGGGQPQHF.

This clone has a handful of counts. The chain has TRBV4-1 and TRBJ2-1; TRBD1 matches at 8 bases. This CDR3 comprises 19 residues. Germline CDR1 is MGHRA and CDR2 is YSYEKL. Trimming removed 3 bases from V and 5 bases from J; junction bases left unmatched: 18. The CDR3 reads CASSHSLKSDRASHNEQFF. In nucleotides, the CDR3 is TGCGCCAGCAGCCACTCCCTCAAATCGGACAGGGCATCTCACAATGAGCAGTTCTTC.

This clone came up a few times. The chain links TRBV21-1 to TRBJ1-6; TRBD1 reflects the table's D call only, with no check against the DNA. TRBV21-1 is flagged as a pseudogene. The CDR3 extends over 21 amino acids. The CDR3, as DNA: TGTGCCATCGAGGCAAGGTCTCCGACAGCACCCCTGAGCTCCTATAATTCACCCCTCCACTTT. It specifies CAIEARSPTAPLSSYNSPLHF.

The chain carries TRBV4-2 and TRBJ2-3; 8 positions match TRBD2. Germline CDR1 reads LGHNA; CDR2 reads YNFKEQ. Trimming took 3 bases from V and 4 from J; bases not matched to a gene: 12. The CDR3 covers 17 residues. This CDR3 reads CASSQPATSDFPDTQYF. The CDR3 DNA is TGTGCCAGCAGCCAGCCAGCGACTAGCGATTTCCCAGATACGCAGTATTTT.

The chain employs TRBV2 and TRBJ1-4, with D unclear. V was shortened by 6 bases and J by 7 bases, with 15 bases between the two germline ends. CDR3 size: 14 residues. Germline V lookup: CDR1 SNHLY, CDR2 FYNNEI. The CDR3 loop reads CASRKGVSGEKLFF. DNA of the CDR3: TGTGCCAGCAGGAAGGGAGTTTCCGGTGAAAAACTGTTTTTT.

For the CDR3, the DNA is TGTGCCAGCCGTTCCCGCCTCCTCGGTGAGCAGTTCTTC. This encodes CASRSRLLGEQFF. The rearrangement uses TRBV6-5 and TRBJ2-1; D remains unclear. Germline CDR1 and CDR2: MNHEY and SVGAGI. The germline V and J ends were trimmed by 8 bases and 9 bases, with 17 bases remaining between them. The CDR3 length is 13 residues.

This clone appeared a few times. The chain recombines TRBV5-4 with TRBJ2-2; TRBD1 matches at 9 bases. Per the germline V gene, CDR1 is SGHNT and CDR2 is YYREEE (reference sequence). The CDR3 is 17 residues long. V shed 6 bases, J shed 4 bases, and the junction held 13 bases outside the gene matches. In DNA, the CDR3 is TGTGCCAGCACCCTGAAGCCGGGACAGGGTTCCACCGGGGAGCTGTTTTTT. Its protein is CASTLKPGQGSTGELFF.

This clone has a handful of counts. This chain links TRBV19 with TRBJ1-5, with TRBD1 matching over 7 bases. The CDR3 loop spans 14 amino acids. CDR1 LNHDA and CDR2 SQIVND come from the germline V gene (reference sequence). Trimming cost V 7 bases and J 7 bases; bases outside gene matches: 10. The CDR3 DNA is TGTGCCAGTACCGAGGGACAGAGGAGGCAGCCCCAGCATTTT. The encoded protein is CASTEGQRRQPQHF.

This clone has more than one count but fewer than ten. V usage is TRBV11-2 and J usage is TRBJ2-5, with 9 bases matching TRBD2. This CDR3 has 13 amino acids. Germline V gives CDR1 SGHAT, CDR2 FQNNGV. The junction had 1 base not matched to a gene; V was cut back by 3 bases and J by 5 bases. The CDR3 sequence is CASSFGLAETQYF. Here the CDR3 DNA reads TGTGCCAGCAGCTTTGGACTAGCGGAGACCCAGTACTTC.